Presented here are 27 T cell receptor beta chains from one specimen sequenced in a study of T cells after yellow fever vaccination. TCRdb processed the 5' RACE reads anew with MiXCR; each CDR3 protein has one entry. The sample holds under 700,000 distinct CDR3 sequences, about 17% seen once. The input for sequencing was PBMCs, taken more than 4 days after the first yellow fever vaccination. These receptors were collected from a man aged 18-30 years who received the YFV17D yellow fever vaccine.

This clonotype was observed a few times. V and J are TRBV7-2 and TRBJ2-5; D is ambiguous. The CDR3 has 13 amino acids. Looked up from germline, CDR1 is SGHTA and CDR2 is FQGNSA. V was clipped by 6 bases and J by 5 bases, with 13 bases between them. In nucleotides, the CDR3 is TGTGCCAGCAGGATGGGCCTCGAGGAGACCCAGTACTTC. Residues: CASRMGLEETQYF.

This clonotype showed up just a few times. The CDR3 sequence: CALSRQGPYEQYV. DNA of the CDR3: TGTGCCCTCTCCAGGCAAGGGCCCTACGAGCAGTACGTC. The chain has TRBV6-1 and TRBJ2-7; no clear D. The CDR3 length is 13 residues. CDR1 is MNHNS, CDR2 SASEGT, per germline. The V end was cut by 11 bases, the J end by 2 bases, with 16 bases between.

The table lists this clonotype with a few counts. The chain combines TRBV6-1 with TRBJ1-1, with D possibly being TRBD1 (5 bases). The CDR3 spans 14 residues. Germline lookup yields CDR1 MNHNS and CDR2 SASEGT. Trimming took off 5 bases at V and 1 base at J, with 11 bases between the two ends. This CDR3 reads CASSKNRKNTEAFF. CDR3 in DNA: TGTGCCAGCAGTAAGAACAGGAAGAACACTGAAGCTTTCTTT.

The V gene is TRBV29-1, the J gene TRBJ1-1, with D unresolved. Germline-derived CDR1 and CDR2 are SQVTM and ANQGSEA. V was cut by 4 bases and J by 3 bases, with 6 bases left in between. This CDR3 is built from 11 residues. Here the CDR3 DNA reads TGCAGCGTTGGTGGAGACACTGAAGCTTTCTTT. Residues: CSVGGDTEAFF.

The chain joins TRBV19 to TRBJ2-1; 7 bases are a match to TRBD1. The junction had 4 bases not matched to a gene; V was cut back by 3 bases and J by 2 bases. Germline V gene sequence: CDR1 LNHDA, CDR2 SQIVND (reference sequence). The CDR3 totals 15 residues. DNA of the CDR3: TGTGCCAGTAGTATGGGGGACAGCACCTACAATGAGCAGTTCTTC. It specifies CASSMGDSTYNEQFF.

The chain uses TRBV5-1 and TRBJ1-6, with TRBD1 as a possible D gene (6 bases). CDR1 SGHRS and CDR2 YFSETQ come from the germline V gene. The CDR3 covers 18 residues. The V end was cut by 4 bases, the J end by 4 bases, with 21 bases between. As DNA, the CDR3 is TGCGCCAGCAGCGAAACCGGGACACGTTTGGATTATAATTCACCCCTCCACTTT. Amino acid sequence: CASSETGTRLDYNSPLHF. The full variable domain, rest sourced from reference TRBV5-1 and TRBJ1-6, is KAGVTQTPRYLIKTRGQQVTLSCSPISGHRSVSWYQQTPGQGLQFLFEYFSETQRNKGNFPGRFSGRQFSNSRSEMNVSTLELGDSALYLCASSETGTRLDYNSPLHFGNGTRLTVT.

This chain's CDR3 is CASSTMDTGELFF. Here the CDR3 DNA reads TGTGCCAGCTCAACAATGGACACCGGGGAGCTGTTTTTT. The J gene is TRBJ2-2, the V gene TRBV18; D remains ambiguous. Germline CDR1 KGHSH, CDR2 LQKENI. This CDR3 comprises 13 residues. V lost 5 bases and J lost 3, with 7 bases in between. The complete variable domain, with remaining parts taken from reference TRBV18 and TRBJ2-2, reads NAGVMQNPRHLVRRRGQEARLRCSPMKGHSHVYWYRQLPEEGLKFMVYLQKENIIDESGMPKERFSAEFPKEGPSILRIQQVVRGDSAAYFCASSTMDTGELFFGEGSRLTVL.

This clonotype was seen only a few times. The chain joins TRBV5-1 to TRBJ2-7, with D perhaps matching TRBD2 (7 bases). V lost 1 base and J lost 2, with 10 bases in between. CDR1 is SGHRS, CDR2 YFSETQ, per germline. CDR3 length: 14 residues. The DNA for the CDR3 is TGCGCCAGCAGCTTGAGGGAGGGGGCCTACGAGCAGTACGTC. Protein sequence: CASSLREGAYEQYV.

The chain links TRBV5-1 to TRBJ2-7, with D perhaps given as TRBD1 or TRBD2 (5 bases each). CDR1 SGHRS and CDR2 YFSETQ come from the germline V gene. This CDR3 spans 14 amino acids. V was trimmed by 3 bases and J by 6 bases, leaving 16 bases between them. The CDR3 protein is CASSSGRGLGEQYF. In DNA form, the CDR3 reads TGCGCCAGCAGCTCGGGACGCGGCTTGGGCGAGCAGTACTTC.

This clonotype was counted a few times. The chain recombines TRBV12-3 or TRBV12-4 with TRBJ2-3, with 7 bases identical to TRBD1. CDR3 size: 15 residues. V lost 8 bases and J lost 3; bases outside the gene matches: 11. DNA for the CDR3: TGTGCCAGCGGGAAAGGGGGCACGGGAACAGATACGCAGTATTTT. As protein: CASGKGGTGTDTQYF.

On this clonotype itself: Given the absence of the conserved phenylalanine or tryptophan at the CDR3 end, a read error is likely. The chain employs TRBV5-4 and TRBJ2-7, with 8 bases lining up with TRBD2. CDR3 size: 15 residues. From germline, CDR1 is SGHNT and CDR2 YYREEE (reference sequence). With V trimmed by 1 base and J by 5 bases, 8 bases remained unmatched. The CDR3 coding sequence is TGTGCCAGCAGCTTGTCGCCCGTCGGGGGGGACGAGCAGTACTCC. Amino acids: CASSLSPVGGDEQYS.

This clonotype was counted between two and nine times. The chain couples TRBV7-2 to TRBJ2-7; no firm D call. Trimming left V 5 bases short and J 0 bases short, with 8 bases between. The CDR3 runs 13 residues. Germline V gene data show CDR1 as SGHTA and CDR2 as FQGNSA. The CDR3 sequence is CASSPVNSYEQYV. The CDR3 DNA follows: TGTGCCAGCAGCCCGGTTAACTCCTACGAGCAGTACGTC.

The chain links TRBV20-1 to TRBJ1-1; 7 bases are shared with TRBD1. Germline V gives CDR1 DFQATT, CDR2 SNEGSKA (reference sequence). The ends lost 8 bases at V and 1 base at J; junction bases unmatched: 10. The CDR3 runs to 14 residues. This chain's CDR3 is CSSPTGNQNTEAFF. The CDR3 DNA reads as TGCAGTTCTCCGACAGGGAATCAGAACACTGAAGCTTTCTTT.

In its sample, this clonotype was seen a few times. The chain couples TRBV6-2 or TRBV6-3 to TRBJ2-7; the match to TRBD1 covers 9 bases. Germline V gives CDR1 MNHEY, CDR2 SVGEGT. This CDR3 contains 14 residues. The V segment lost 5 bases and the J segment 0 bases; nucleotides outside the gene matches: 2. The chain's CDR3 is CASSHRGLSYEQYV. The CDR3 DNA reads as TGTGCCAGCAGTCACAGGGGGCTCTCCTACGAGCAGTACGTC.

In its sample, this clonotype was seen a few times. The chain carries TRBV19 and TRBJ1-5; 7 bases are a match to TRBD1. The V and J ends lost 1 base and 6 bases, in that order; junction bases with no gene match: 6. Per germline, CDR1 LNHDA and CDR2 SQIVND (reference sequence). CDR3 size: 15 residues. CDR3: CASSIGQGRAQPQHF. CDR3 nucleotides: TGTGCCAGTAGTATAGGACAGGGTCGGGCTCAGCCCCAGCATTTT.

The chain couples TRBV11-2 to TRBJ2-2; D is perhaps TRBD1 or TRBD2 (5 bases each). V shed 5 bases and J shed 6 bases, with 13 bases lying between them. Germline CDR1 reads SGHAT; CDR2 reads FQNNGV. The CDR3 is 14 amino acids. The CDR3 is CASSNPRGAGELFF. CDR3 DNA sequence: TGTGCCAGCAGCAACCCGAGGGGCGCCGGGGAGCTGTTTTTT.

The DNA of the CDR3 is TGTGCCAGCAGCTCCCTGGACCGGGACAGGGGGCGGAATGGCTACACCTTC. Protein: CASSSLDRDRGRNGYTF. The J gene is TRBJ1-2, the V gene TRBV9, with 12 bases fitting TRBD1. Per the germline V gene, CDR1 is SGDLS and CDR2 is YYNGEE. V shed 4 bases and J 6 bases; nucleotides not matched to a gene: 13. The CDR3 is 17 amino acids.

This clonotype appeared a few times. The V call is TRBV7-2, the J call TRBJ2-5; D may be TRBD1 (6 bases). Trimming took off 3 bases at V and 7 bases at J, with 15 bases between the two ends. CDR3 length: 14 amino acids. CDR1 and CDR2 from the germline V gene are SGHTA and FQGNSA. This CDR3 is CASSLDSPRGTQYF. The CDR3 region has the DNA TGTGCCAGCAGCTTGGACAGCCCACGGGGGACCCAGTACTTC.

Written as DNA, the CDR3 is TGCGCCAGCAGAGTCGACAGGGAATACTCCGGGGAGCTGTTTTTT. It specifies CASRVDREYSGELFF. The chain uses TRBV5-1 and TRBJ2-2, with 7 bases that match TRBD1. This CDR3 region has 15 residues. Germline assignment: CDR1 SGHRS and CDR2 YFSETQ. V shed 5 bases and J 6 bases; nucleotides not matched to a gene: 10.

The CDR3 spells CAISWDSQETQYF. The CDR3 DNA is TGTGCCATCAGTTGGGACAGCCAAGAGACCCAGTACTTC. J is TRBJ2-5 and V is TRBV10-3; 7 bases are a match to TRBD1. The V gene's germline CDR1 is ENHRY and CDR2 SYGVKD. With 5 bases clipped from V and 1 base from J, the junction kept 1 base outside the gene matches. The CDR3 loop spans 13 amino acids.

This clonotype was observed a handful of times. The J gene is TRBJ2-5, the V gene TRBV9; TRBD2 is a possible D gene (5 bases). With 3 bases removed from V and 3 bases from J, the gap between germline ends came to 15 bases. Per the germline V gene, CDR1 is SGDLS and CDR2 is YYNGEE. CDR3 size: 15 residues. The CDR3 sequence: CASSAGRAPKETQYF. CDR3 in DNA: TGTGCCAGCAGCGCTGGGCGGGCCCCTAAAGAGACCCAGTACTTC.

The CDR3 DNA reads as TGTGCCAGCTCAGAGAGAACCGCTGGCGCCGGGGGTATGCAGTATTTT. It yields the protein CASSERTAGAGGMQYF. The chain has TRBV18 and TRBJ2-3; weak D call: TRBD2 (6 bases). CDR1 is KGHSH, CDR2 LQKENI, per germline. Trimming took 5 bases from V and 11 from J, leaving 26 bases between them. The CDR3 has 16 residues. The complete variable domain, with remaining parts taken from reference TRBV18 and TRBJ2-3, reads NAGVMQNPRHLVRRRGQEARLRCSPMKGHSHVYWYRQLPEEGLKFMVYLQKENIIDESGMPKERFSAEFPKEGPSILRIQQVVRGDSAAYFCASSERTAGAGGMQYFGPGTRLTVL.

This clonotype was counted between two and nine times. The chain employs TRBV4-3 and TRBJ2-7; D unclear. V was pared by 4 bases and J by 2 bases, with 12 bases between. The length of the CDR3 is 14 residues. Germline V lookup: CDR1 LGHNA, CDR2 YSLEER. For the CDR3, the DNA is TGCGCCAGCAGCCCCCTACAGATTACCTACGAGCAGTACGTC. This gives the protein CASSPLQITYEQYV.

CDR3: CASSLLEEQFF. CDR3 nucleotide sequence: TGCGCCAGCAGCTTGTTGGAGGAGCAGTTCTTC. This rearrangement joins TRBV5-1 to TRBJ2-1, with unresolved D. CDR1 is SGHRS, CDR2 YFSETQ, per germline. The length of the CDR3 is 11 residues. V lost 1 base and J 10 bases, leaving 6 bases between the germline ends.

V is TRBV5-1 and J is TRBJ2-5; D ambiguous. V shed 1 base and J shed 2 bases, with 6 bases lying between them. The CDR3 runs to 13 residues. CDR1 SGHRS and CDR2 YFSETQ come from the germline V gene. Written as DNA, the CDR3 is TGCGCCAGCAGCTTGAGTATTCAAGAGACCCAGTACTTC. It translates to CASSLSIQETQYF. The full variable domain, completed using reference TRBV5-1 and TRBJ2-5, is KAGVTQTPRYLIKTRGQQVTLSCSPISGHRSVSWYQQTPGQGLQFLFEYFSETQRNKGNFPGRFSGRQFSNSRSEMNVSTLELGDSALYLCASSLSIQETQYFGPGTRLLVL.

This chain links TRBV19 with TRBJ2-3; D possibly corresponds to TRBD1 (5 bases). The V end lost 7 bases, the J end lost 2 bases, and 10 bases lay between the germline ends. The CDR3 consists of 13 residues. Germline CDR1 LNHDA, CDR2 SQIVND (reference sequence). CDR3 protein: CASIQGNTDTQYF. As DNA, the CDR3 is TGTGCCAGTATCCAGGGCAACACAGATACGCAGTATTTT.

V gene TRBV25-1 combines with J gene TRBJ2-7; TRBD2 matches at 14 bases. With 5 bases clipped from V and 2 bases from J, the junction kept 23 bases outside the gene matches. From germline, CDR1 is MGHDK and CDR2 SYGVNS. The CDR3 is 22 residues long. CDR3 protein: CASSIPLRTSGGSMADTYEQYV. CDR3 in DNA: TGTGCCAGCAGTATCCCCTTGAGGACTAGCGGGGGGTCCATGGCCGATACCTACGAGCAGTACGTC.